The clone carrying this T cell receptor (beta chain) was observed a few times. The antigen is not known. The authors incorporated unique molecular identifiers into the TCR beta cDNA libraries. TCRdb itself ran the PCR reads through MiXCR, one entry per CDR3 protein. The sample contains fewer than 700,000 distinct CDR3 sequences, roughly two fifths of which appear only once. This sample is part of a study of post-analysis software for immune sequencing data. General study findings and limits: By F measure, samples from a shared preparation batch strongly co-clustered. Roughly 5 TRBV segments (TRBV5-6, TRBV5-1 and TRBV20-1 among them) occurred more frequently in patients than in controls.

There are 16 residues in the CDR3. The germline V gene has CDR1 SGHVS and CDR2 FNYEAQ. Trimming took 6 bases from V and 9 from J; bases not matched to a gene: 16. V and J are TRBV7-6 and TRBJ2-1; 8 positions agree with TRBD1. The source material was blood. The receptor comes from a girl aged 10-17 years with multiple sclerosis. In nucleotides, the CDR3 is TGTGCCAGCAGTCCCTCAGGGGGCAGGGGTTTCGCTGAGCAGTTCTTC. Translating gives CASSPSGGRGFAEQFF.